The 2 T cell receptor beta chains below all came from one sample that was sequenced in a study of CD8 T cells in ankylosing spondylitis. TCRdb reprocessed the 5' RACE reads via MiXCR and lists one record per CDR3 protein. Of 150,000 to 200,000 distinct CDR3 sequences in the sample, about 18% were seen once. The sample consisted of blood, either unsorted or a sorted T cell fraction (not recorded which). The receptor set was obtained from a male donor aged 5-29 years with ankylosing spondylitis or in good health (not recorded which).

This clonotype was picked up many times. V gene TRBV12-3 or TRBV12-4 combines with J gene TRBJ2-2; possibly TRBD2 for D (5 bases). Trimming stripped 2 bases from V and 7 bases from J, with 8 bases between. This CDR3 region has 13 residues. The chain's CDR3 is CASSLRGNGELFF. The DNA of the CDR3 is TGTGCCAGCAGTTTACGGGGTAACGGGGAGCTGTTTTTT.

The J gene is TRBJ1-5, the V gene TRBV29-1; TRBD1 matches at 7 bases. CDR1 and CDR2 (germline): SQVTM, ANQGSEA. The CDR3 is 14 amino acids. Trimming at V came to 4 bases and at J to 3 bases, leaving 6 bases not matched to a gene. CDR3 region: CSVGGRGDNQPQHF. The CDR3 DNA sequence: TGCAGCGTTGGGGGCAGGGGGGACAATCAGCCCCAGCATTTT.